These 30 T cell receptor beta chains originate from one sample sequenced in a study of post-analysis software for immune sequencing data (dated by TCRdb to 2013 to 2016). The library was obtained by PCR. The sequencing machine was an Illumina HiSeq 2500. To reduce PCR and sequencing biases, unique molecular identifiers were incorporated into the TCR beta cDNA libraries. In TCRdb, the public reads were trimmed at Q25 with fastp and aligned with MiXCR, with productive beta chains retained. A single entry per CDR3 protein holds the most common genes and DNA from its merged rows. In this sample the table shows roughly 410,000 distinct CDR3 sequences, roughly 35% of which occur a single time. Roughly 13% of the sample rests with the top ten. What the authors observed across the whole study: Roughly 5 TRBV segments, including TRBV5-6, TRBV5-1 and TRBV20-1, were significantly more frequent in patients than controls.

No antigens are known for them. The specimen sequenced was blood. The receptor set was obtained from a girl aged 10 to 17 with multiple sclerosis.

The genes are TRBV20-1 and TRBJ1-1, with D hard to call. This CDR3 spans 12 amino acids. The V end was cut by 5 bases, the J end by 1 base, with 8 bases between. Germline V gene sequence: CDR1 DFQATT, CDR2 SNEGSKA (reference sequence). The DNA for the CDR3 is TGCAGTGCTTTCTCCGAGAACACTGAAGCTTTCTTT. It is translated as CSAFSENTEAFF.

V and J are TRBV12-3 or TRBV12-4 and TRBJ1-1, with 10 bases matching TRBD1. The CDR3 contains 20 residues. J was trimmed by 3 bases and V by 2 bases; bases with no gene match: 18. The CDR3 protein is CASSLNWGYRGQGRDTEAFF. The CDR3 DNA reads as TGTGCCAGCAGTTTAAACTGGGGATATAGGGGACAGGGGAGAGACACTGAAGCTTTCTTT.

This chain links TRBV28 with TRBJ1-2; D might be TRBD1 (6 bases). CDR1 is MDHEN and CDR2 is SYDVKM in the germline V gene. The CDR3 length is 11 residues. Between the trimmed V and J ends, which lost 7 bases and 6 bases, there was a span of 9 bases. The CDR3 loop is CASNPGDGYTF. CDR3 sequence (DNA): TGTGCCAGCAACCCAGGGGATGGCTACACCTTC.

The genes are TRBV12-3 or TRBV12-4 and TRBJ2-7; no clear D. The CDR3 has 12 amino acids. Between the trimmed V and J ends, which lost 4 bases and 7 bases, there was a span of 11 bases. The CDR3 bases are TGTGCCAGCAGTTCAACTTGGGGAGAGCAGTACTTC. This translates into CASSSTWGEQYF.

The chain recombines TRBV12-3 or TRBV12-4 with TRBJ2-7; no clear D. The CDR3 is 14 amino acids. V gave up 6 bases and J gave up 2 bases, with 14 bases separating them. The CDR3 here is CASSATMDTYEQYF. CDR3 coding DNA: TGTGCCAGCAGCGCAACTATGGATACCTACGAGCAGTACTTC.

The V and J genes are TRBV4-2 and TRBJ2-7; D uncertain. Germline V gives CDR1 LGHNA, CDR2 YNFKEQ. Trimming removed 2 bases from V and 0 bases from J, with 11 bases in between. The CDR3 has 15 residues. In DNA, the CDR3 is TGTGCCAGCAGCCAATTGGGCTCGAGCTCCTACGAGCAGTACTTC. It encodes CASSQLGSSSYEQYF.

Only a few counts were recorded for this clonotype. The chain is built from TRBV29-1 and TRBJ2-7; D could derive from TRBD1 or TRBD2 (5 bases each). V gave up 3 bases and J gave up 4 bases, with 13 bases separating them. Germline values: CDR1 SQVTM, CDR2 ANQGSEA. This CDR3 is built from 13 residues. CDR3 in DNA: TGCAGCGTTGAGACACAGGACTGGTACGAGCAGTACTTC. Encoded protein: CSVETQDWYEQYF.

This clonotype has just a few counts. This chain joins TRBV5-1 and TRBJ2-6; 7 bases are shared with TRBD1. This CDR3 comprises 18 residues. V shed 3 bases and J 0 bases; nucleotides not matched to a gene: 9. The germline CDR1 and CDR2 sequences are SGHRS and YFSETQ. The DNA for the CDR3 is TGCGCCAGCAGCTCAGGACAGGCCTCCCCCTCTGGGGCCAACGTCCTGACTTTC. Translated: CASSSGQASPSGANVLTF. Variable domain in full (rest from reference TRBV5-1 and TRBJ2-6): KAGVTQTPRYLIKTRGQQVTLSCSPISGHRSVSWYQQTPGQGLQFLFEYFSETQRNKGNFPGRFSGRQFSNSRSEMNVSTLELGDSALYLCASSSGQASPSGANVLTFGAGSRLTVL.

The rearrangement joins TRBV7-8 to TRBJ2-3; D might be TRBD1 (6 bases). Germline V gene sequence: CDR1 SGHVS, CDR2 FQNEAQ. The CDR3 is 14 residues long. The ends were cut back, 10 bases at V and 2 bases at J, with 16 bases in the middle. The CDR3 DNA reads as TGTGCCACCGCTGAGGCAGGGGTCACAGATACGCAGTATTTT. This encodes CATAEAGVTDTQYF.

The chain combines TRBV7-2 with TRBJ1-1; 7 nucleotides agree with TRBD1. The V and J ends lost 4 bases and 6 bases, in that order; junction bases with no gene match: 11. The germline V gene encodes CDR1 SGHTA and CDR2 FQGNSA. The CDR3 is 15 amino acids. In DNA form, the CDR3 reads TGTGCCAGCAGCTCCCCTCGCAGGGGGGAGGCTGAAGCTTTCTTT. It is translated as CASSSPRRGEAEAFF.

This clonotype showed up just a few times. The chain couples TRBV6-1 to TRBJ2-5; D is unresolved. The V and J ends lost 6 bases and 3 bases respectively, with 8 bases between them. This CDR3 has 12 amino acids. Germline V gene data show CDR1 as MNHNS and CDR2 as SASEGT. Here the CDR3 reads CASRTPEETQYF. CDR3 coding DNA: TGTGCCAGCAGGACACCCGAAGAGACCCAGTACTTC.

The chain employs TRBV11-2 and TRBJ2-2, with TRBD2 matching 7 bases. CDR3 length: 12 amino acids. Germline V lookup: CDR1 SGHAT, CDR2 FQNNGV. The V gene end was trimmed by 10 bases and the J gene end by 6 bases; junction bases not matched to a gene: 5. The CDR3 DNA sequence: TGTGCCACCCGGGGGGTGGCCGGGGAGCTGTTTTTT. Residues: CATRGVAGELFF.

This clonotype was seen a single time. The chain is built from TRBV6-2 or TRBV6-3 and TRBJ2-2; D remains ambiguous. Germline V gene sequence: CDR1 MNHEY, CDR2 SVGEGT. The germline V and J ends were trimmed by 7 bases and 4 bases, with 13 bases remaining between them. There are 14 residues in the CDR3. The CDR3: CASIGFVGTGELFF. For the CDR3, the DNA is TGTGCCAGCATTGGGTTCGTCGGCACCGGGGAGCTGTTTTTT.

The J gene is TRBJ2-4, the V gene TRBV12-3 or TRBV12-4, with 9 bases lining up with TRBD2. Losses at the gene ends were 6 bases for V and 6 bases for J; bases not matched to a gene: 6. The CDR3 contains 14 residues. The CDR3 region has the DNA TGTGCCAGCAGGGAGACTAGCGGACGAAACATTCAGTACTTC. This translates into CASRETSGRNIQYF.

This clonotype occurred a few times. The chain links TRBV10-3 to TRBJ1-4, with D maybe TRBD1 (6 bases). Trimming pared 2 bases from V and 2 bases from J, leaving 9 bases between. The CDR3 contains 15 residues. CDR1 is ENHRY and CDR2 is SYGVKD in the germline V gene. The CDR3 loop reads CAISEPGATNEKLFF. The CDR3 DNA follows: TGTGCCATCAGTGAGCCAGGGGCGACTAATGAAAAACTGTTTTTT.

Concerning this clonotype: This sequence may be a read error, since a much larger clone differs from it by one base. The chain's CDR3 is CASSAINRGTRTDTQYF. The CDR3, as DNA: TGTGCCAGCAGCGCGATAAACCGGGGGACGCGCACAGATACGCAGTATTTT. The V gene is TRBV11-2, the J gene TRBJ2-3; D possibly corresponds to TRBD2 (6 bases). The V end lost 5 bases, the J end lost 1 base, and 19 bases lay between the germline ends. Germline values: CDR1 SGHAT, CDR2 FQNNGV. The CDR3 spans 17 residues.

The rearrangement uses TRBV20-1 and TRBJ1-5; 8 bases agree with TRBD1. With 6 bases clipped from V and 3 bases from J, the junction kept 7 bases outside the gene matches. Germline CDR1 is DFQATT and CDR2 is SNEGSKA (reference sequence). The CDR3 loop spans 14 amino acids. DNA of the CDR3: TGCAGTGCCAACGGACAGGGCTTCAATCAGCCCCAGCATTTT. Its protein is CSANGQGFNQPQHF.

On this clonotype: The germline gene is not matched at one end of the junction; a read error may be the cause. The V and J genes are TRBV9 and TRBJ2-1; no firm D call. The CDR3 is 15 amino acids. Germline CDR1 and CDR2: SGDLS and YYNGEE. CDR3 bases: TGTGCCAGCAGCGTAATCACCACCTCCTACAATGAGCAGTGCTTC. Amino acids: CASSVITTSYNEQCF.

In this sample, this clonotype turned up a few times. The chain couples TRBV5-6 to TRBJ2-7; 9 bases match TRBD2. The V segment lost 0 bases and the J segment 0 bases; nucleotides outside the gene matches: 4. The CDR3 consists of 16 residues. CDR1 is SGHDT and CDR2 is YYEEEE in the germline V gene. CDR3 sequence: CASSLGLAGSSYEQYF. In DNA form, the CDR3 reads TGTGCCAGCAGCTTGGGGCTAGCGGGGAGCTCCTACGAGCAGTACTTC.

V gene TRBV6-5 combines with J gene TRBJ1-2; no firm D call. The CDR3 totals 13 residues. Germline-derived CDR1 and CDR2 are MNHEY and SVGAGI. Trimming shortened V by 2 bases and J by 8 bases, and 12 bases separated the two germline ends. The CDR3 sequence is CASSYGHFGGYTF. The DNA for the CDR3 is TGTGCCAGCAGTTACGGTCATTTCGGCGGCTACACCTTC.

This clonotype has only a few counts. The V gene is TRBV5-5, the J gene TRBJ1-2; D not resolved. Trimming removed 3 bases from V and 7 bases from J, with 7 bases in between. In germline, CDR1 is SGHKS, CDR2 YYEKEE (reference sequence). The CDR3 covers 11 residues. The CDR3 here is CASSSLSGYTF. The CDR3, as DNA: TGTGCCAGCAGCTCCTTGAGTGGCTACACCTTC.

This clonotype has a handful of counts. This chain joins TRBV12-3 or TRBV12-4 and TRBJ2-1, with 8 nucleotides matching TRBD2. After removal of 6 bases from V and 4 bases from J, the junction contained 11 bases not matched to a gene. There are 16 residues in the CDR3. The CDR3 DNA is TGTGCCAGCAGGAAAAAGAGCGGGGGCCTATACAATGAGCAGTTCTTC. This gives the protein CASRKKSGGLYNEQFF.

This rearrangement joins TRBV27 to TRBJ2-7; D remains ambiguous. Trimming shortened V by 11 bases and J by 2 bases, and 13 bases separated the two germline ends. The CDR3 spans 12 residues. The germline CDR1 and CDR2 sequences are MNHEY and SMNVEV (reference sequence). The CDR3 sequence is CAVPGNPYEQYF. Written as DNA, the CDR3 is TGTGCCGTACCTGGGAACCCCTACGAGCAGTACTTC.

This clonotype occurred once. This rearrangement joins TRBV6-1 to TRBJ1-5; tentatively, D is TRBD1 (5 bases). V was shortened by 0 bases and J by 3 bases, with 9 bases between the two germline ends. The CDR3 spans 15 residues. From germline, CDR1 is MNHNS and CDR2 SASEGT. The DNA for the CDR3 is TGTGCCAGCAGTGAAGCGGTGACAGTCAATCAGCCCCAGCATTTT. It encodes CASSEAVTVNQPQHF.

The chain combines TRBV7-2 with TRBJ1-6, with D possibly TRBD1 on 6 matching bases. V lost 7 bases, J lost 7 bases, and 14 bases lay in between. The CDR3 extends over 14 amino acids. Germline V CDR1 and CDR2: SGHTA, FQGNSA. This chain's CDR3 is CASINREGNSPLHF. The CDR3 nucleotides are TGTGCCAGCATAAACAGGGAAGGGAATTCACCCCTCCACTTT.

The chain recombines TRBV6-5 with TRBJ1-1; D may be TRBD1 (6 bases). The V gene lost 4 bases and the J gene lost 5 bases, with 11 bases spanning the gap. This CDR3 has 13 residues. The germline gives CDR1 MNHEY, CDR2 SVGAGI. The CDR3 protein is CASSFGTLTEAFF. Here the CDR3 DNA reads TGTGCCAGCAGTTTCGGGACACTGACTGAAGCTTTCTTT.

This clonotype was counted at least ten times. The chain employs TRBV7-3 and TRBJ2-5; perhaps TRBD2 as D (5 bases). The CDR3 runs 16 residues. Germline V gene lookup returns CDR1 SGHTA and CDR2 FQGTGA. The V and J ends lost 1 base and 2 bases respectively, with 14 bases between them. Here the CDR3 reads CASSLNGGYNQETQYF. The CDR3 DNA follows: TGTGCCAGCAGCTTAAATGGCGGGTATAATCAAGAGACCCAGTACTTC.

V and J are TRBV11-2 and TRBJ2-1, with 7 bases matching TRBD2. The germline CDR1 and CDR2 sequences are SGHAT and FQNNGV. The length of the CDR3 is 14 residues. Unmatched junction bases numbered 6, after V lost 5 bases and J lost 5 bases. The CDR3 here is CASSARAGDNEQFF. The CDR3 bases are TGTGCCAGCAGCGCCAGGGCGGGGGACAATGAGCAGTTCTTC.

CDR3 protein: CASSKRREGTPSRGYGYTF. The CDR3 DNA reads as TGTGCCAGCAGCAAGAGGCGGGAAGGGACACCTTCCCGAGGCTATGGCTACACCTTC. The chain is built from TRBV21-1 and TRBJ1-2. TRBV21-1 is a pseudogene segment. The CDR3 length is 19 residues.

The chain employs TRBV3-1 and TRBJ1-2; no definite D call. Germline CDR1 reads LGHDT; CDR2 reads YNNKEL (reference sequence). Trimming took off 1 base at V and 6 bases at J, with 12 bases between the two ends. The CDR3 sequence is 14 residues long. CDR3 loop: CASSQVGSGDGYTF. As DNA, the CDR3 is TGTGCCAGCAGCCAAGTAGGTTCTGGGGATGGCTACACCTTC.